The sequence of this T cell receptor beta chain was determined in a study of graft-versus-host responses after intestinal transplantation. The wider study: Transplants given to recipients were multivisceral, liver-intestinal, or isolated intestinal. Each recipient received anti-thymocyte globulin induction, then tacrolimus and steroids for 3 to 4 years.

Here immunoSEQ multiplex PCR was the method, and the copy in TCRdb shows in-frame clones only, minus some. The sample consists of 90,000 to 150,000 clones, just under 95% of them appearing once. Whole-study results and caveats: Recipient marrow harbored GvH clones, some of which surfaced first in ileum or blood.

Germline V CDR1 and CDR2: SNHLY, FYNNEI. V lost 6 bases and J lost 2; bases outside the gene matches: 7. The CDR3 extends over 15 amino acids. Note on this clone: Its antigen is not identified.

The J gene is TRBJ2-7, the V gene TRBV2, with 10 bases fitting TRBD2. This TCR came from a human donor who received an intestinal transplant. The sequenced sample was unstimulated CD4+ T cells sorted from spleen or lymph node cells, obtained before intestinal transplant. The CDR3 DNA reads as TGTGCCAGCAGAGGTAGCGGGAGGAGTACCTACGAGCAGTACTTC. It codes for CASRGSGRSTYEQYF.